This T cell receptor (beta chain) was sequenced for a study of blood T cell repertoires in COVID-19. Some clones are missing from TCRdb's copy, which holds only in-frame ones; the method was immunoSEQ multiplex PCR. The sample contains 210,000 or so clones, about 90% of which appear only once. Germline V gene sequence: CDR1 SGHTA, CDR2 FQGTGA. Germline trimming cut 5 bases from V and 4 bases from J; bases unmatched to any gene: 7. The CDR3 length is 16 residues. Sequences were obtained from peripheral blood. The J gene is TRBJ1-6, the V gene TRBV7-3; the match to TRBD1 covers 8 bases. This receptor was identified in a middle-aged man with acute or convalescent COVID-19. Written as DNA, the CDR3 is TGTGCCAGCAGCCGACAGGGGCCATCGTATAATTCACCCCTCCACTTT. This gives the protein CASSRQGPSYNSPLHF.